This TCR beta chain was obtained from a study of OX40 agonist ivuxolimab in advanced cancers. This clone was counted between two and nine times. Sequencing was performed with immunoSEQ multiplex PCR; in TCRdb, only in-frame clones are kept and a portion is missing. The sample has approximately 76,000 clones; around nine tenths are singletons. The CDR3 consists of 14 residues. The germline V gene has CDR1 SGHTS and CDR2 YDEGEE. V lost 5 bases to trimming and J lost 3 bases, with 12 bases between them. The material was CD4+ or CD8+ T cells sorted from blood, obtained in a trial of the OX40 agonist ivuxolimab. The TCR comes from an adult with an advanced solid tumor such as melanoma, head and neck, liver or kidney cancer. The chain carries TRBV5-8 and TRBJ1-5; D not certain. The chain's CDR3 is CASRRREYNQPQHF. The CDR3 DNA is TGTGCCAGCAGGCGGAGGGAATACAATCAGCCCCAGCATTTT. Full variable domain (outside the CDR3, taken from reference TRBV5-8 and TRBJ1-5): EAGVTQSPTHLIKTRGQQATLRCSPISGHTSVYWYQQALGLGLQFLLWYDEGEERNRGNFPPRFSGRQFPNYSSELNVNALELEDSALYLCASRRREYNQPQHFGDGTRLSIL.